What follows are 28 T cell receptor beta chains derived from one specimen sequenced in a study of OX40 agonist ivuxolimab in advanced cancers. Method: immunoSEQ multiplex PCR; TCRdb's copy keeps in-frame clones and lacks some. The data hold tens of thousands of clones, with around 90% observed a single time. The source material was CD4+ or CD8+ T cells sorted from blood, sampled in a trial of the OX40 agonist ivuxolimab. These receptors all come from an adult with an advanced solid tumor such as melanoma, head and neck, liver or kidney cancer.

This sequence joins TRBV25-1 and TRBJ2-7; tentative D call: TRBD1 (6 bases). The CDR3 contains 15 residues. V was pared by 4 bases and J by 0 bases, with 13 bases between. Germline CDR1 is MGHDK and CDR2 is SYGVNS. The CDR3 region has the DNA TGTGCCAGCAGTGGCCCTACAGGGAACTCCTACGAGCAGTACTTC. Translation gives CASSGPTGNSYEQYF.

CDR3 DNA sequence: TGTGCCAGTAGTGAGAGGACAGGGTTGTCTGCGCCGGAGCCCCAGCATTTT. Translating gives CASSERTGLSAPEPQHF. This chain connects TRBV19 to TRBJ1-5, with 8 bases aligning to TRBD1. The CDR3 length is 17 residues. V shed 5 bases, J shed 8 bases, and the junction held 17 bases outside the gene matches. Germline V gives CDR1 LNHDA, CDR2 SQIVND (reference sequence).

This clone turned up a few times. This chain joins TRBV6-5 and TRBJ2-3, with TRBD2 identical over 8 bases. CDR3 length: 16 residues. Germline-derived CDR1 and CDR2 are MNHEY and SVGAGI. V lost 0 bases, J lost 0 bases, and 2 bases stayed unmatched. The CDR3 bases are TGTGCCAGCAGTTACTCGACTAGCGCTAGCACAGATACGCAGTATTTT. Its protein is CASSYSTSASTDTQYF.

This clone was recorded only once. V usage is TRBV29-1 and J usage is TRBJ1-2, with a possible D match to TRBD1 (5 bases). V lost 3 bases, J lost 3 bases, and 11 bases lay in between. CDR1 and CDR2 (germline): SQVTM, ANQGSEA. CDR3 length: 13 residues. CDR3 residues: CSVESGFDYGYTF. Written as DNA, the CDR3 is TGCAGCGTTGAGTCAGGGTTTGACTATGGCTACACCTTC.

V and J are TRBV19 and TRBJ2-7, with 14 bases aligning to TRBD2. The CDR3 is made up of 18 amino acids. Germline values: CDR1 LNHDA, CDR2 SQIVND (reference sequence). The V and J ends lost 4 bases and 3 bases, in that order; junction bases with no gene match: 11. CDR3 residues: CASSTLGTSGGYRYEQYF. CDR3 bases: TGTGCCAGTAGTACGCTAGGGACTAGCGGGGGATACCGCTACGAGCAGTACTTC.

V is TRBV7-9 and J is TRBJ2-5; D perhaps matches TRBD2 (6 bases). The CDR3 covers 14 residues. In germline, CDR1 is SEHNR, CDR2 FQNEAQ (reference sequence). The V end lost 1 base, the J end lost 3 bases, and 9 bases lay between the germline ends. For the CDR3, the DNA is TGTGCCAGCAGCTTAGTCACGGGAGAAGAGACCCAGTACTTC. As protein: CASSLVTGEETQYF. The whole variable domain, filled in from reference TRBV7-9 and TRBJ2-5, reads DTGVSQNPRHKITKRGQNVTFRCDPISEHNRLYWYRQTLGQGPEFLTYFQNEAQLEKSRLLSDRFSAERPKGSFSTLEIQRTEQGDSAMYLCASSLVTGEETQYFGPGTRLLVL.

The V call is TRBV27, the J call TRBJ2-3; 9 nucleotides line up with TRBD2. V lost 4 bases, J lost 3 bases, and 5 bases stayed unmatched. Looked up from germline, CDR1 is MNHEY and CDR2 is SMNVEV (reference sequence). The CDR3 runs 15 residues. DNA for the CDR3: TGTGCCAGCAGTTCAGCGGGAGGTGTTACAGATACGCAGTATTTT. Protein sequence: CASSSAGGVTDTQYF.

The rearrangement joins TRBV6-5 to TRBJ2-2; 7 bases match TRBD1. Germline assignment: CDR1 MNHEY and CDR2 SVGAGI. After removal of 0 bases from V and 6 bases from J, the junction contained 1 base not matched to a gene. The CDR3 is made up of 14 amino acids. The CDR3 loop is CASSYSQGAGELFF. In nucleotides, the CDR3 is TGTGCCAGCAGTTACTCCCAGGGGGCCGGGGAGCTGTTTTTT.

The chain recombines TRBV19 with TRBJ2-1, with D possibly TRBD1 on 5 matching bases. V was shortened by 10 bases and J by 5 bases, with 18 bases between the two germline ends. The CDR3 runs 14 residues. Germline assignment: CDR1 LNHDA and CDR2 SQIVND (reference sequence). CDR3: CATKMRTNNNEQFF. The CDR3 DNA reads as TGTGCCACAAAGATGCGGACAAACAACAATGAGCAGTTCTTC.

V and J are TRBV11-2 and TRBJ2-1; maybe TRBD2 (6 bases). The V gene's germline CDR1 is SGHAT and CDR2 FQNNGV. V lost 1 base and J lost 6, with 25 bases in between. The CDR3 length is 19 residues. DNA for the CDR3: TGTGCCAGCAGCTTAGGTGGGGGGTATCGAACTAGTTGGACCAATGAGCAGTTCTTC. This codes for CASSLGGGYRTSWTNEQFF.

The chain links TRBV11-2 to TRBJ1-5; 7 bases fit TRBD1. The CDR3 spans 15 residues. Germline CDR1 and CDR2: SGHAT and FQNNGV. V trimming: 5 bases; J trimming: 0 bases; junction bases outside the gene matches: 4. In DNA, the CDR3 is TGTGCCAGCAGCCCCGGGACAGCTAGCAATCAGCCCCAGCATTTT. Its protein product is CASSPGTASNQPQHF.

The chain carries TRBV7-9 and TRBJ2-4, with D perhaps given as TRBD1 or TRBD2 (5 bases each). Trimming cost V 5 bases and J 1 base, with 15 bases left between them. Germline values: CDR1 SEHNR, CDR2 FQNEAQ (reference sequence). This CDR3 spans 16 amino acids. In nucleotides, the CDR3 is TGTGCCAGCAGCCCGGTCGGGGCTCTGGCCAAAAACATTCAGTACTTC. Translating gives CASSPVGALAKNIQYF.

In its sample, this clone was seen a few times. The chain combines TRBV27 with TRBJ2-1; D is unresolved. The CDR3 covers 13 residues. The V and J ends lost 8 bases and 0 bases respectively, with 8 bases between them. Germline V gene sequence: CDR1 MNHEY, CDR2 SMNVEV (reference sequence). CDR3 bases: TGTGCCAGCGCGGTCAGCTCCTACAATGAGCAGTTCTTC. It codes for CASAVSSYNEQFF.

The gene calls are TRBV23-1 and TRBJ1-5, with D hard to call. TRBV23-1 is an open reading frame, and its role is uncertain. Deletions cut 7 bases from V and 11 bases from J, with 9 bases between. This CDR3 region has 10 residues. The CDR3 coding sequence is TGCGCCAGCACACACCGGGCCCAGCATTTT. This translates into CASTHRAQHF.

V and J are TRBV11-2 and TRBJ2-3; no firm D call. The germline V and J ends were trimmed by 5 bases and 2 bases, with 11 bases remaining between them. The germline gives CDR1 SGHAT, CDR2 FQNNGV. There are 14 residues in the CDR3. The CDR3 here is CASSRDFNTDTQYF. DNA of the CDR3: TGTGCCAGCAGCCGAGATTTCAACACAGATACGCAGTATTTT. Based on the CDR3 plus reference TRBV11-2 and TRBJ2-3, the full variable domain is EAGVAQSPRYKIIEKRQSVAFWCNPISGHATLYWYQQILGQGPKLLIQFQNNGVVDDSQLPKDRFSAERLKGVDSTLKIQPAKLEDSAVYLCASSRDFNTDTQYFGPGTRLTVL.

CDR3 in DNA: TGTGCCAGCAGCGCAGGGGGTAAGGGCGGGGAGCTGTTTTTT. Amino acids: CASSAGGKGGELFF. The chain has TRBV9 and TRBJ2-2; 7 bases line up with TRBD1. V was pared by 3 bases and J by 7 bases, with 6 bases of the junction left unmatched. Germline values: CDR1 SGDLS, CDR2 YYNGEE. CDR3 length equals 14 residues.

The rearrangement joins TRBV6-4 to TRBJ2-2, with D hard to call. Germline-derived CDR1 and CDR2 are MRHNA and SNTAGT. The CDR3 spans 13 residues. V gave up 0 bases and J gave up 4 bases, with 3 bases separating them. The CDR3 nucleotides are TGTGCCAGCAGTGACTCGACCACCGGGGAGCTGTTTTTT. Residues: CASSDSTTGELFF.

The chain joins TRBV4-1 to TRBJ2-1; D is ambiguous. This CDR3 spans 14 amino acids. Per germline, CDR1 MGHRA and CDR2 YSYEKL. Trimming shortened V by 0 bases and J by 9 bases, and 12 bases separated the two germline ends. DNA for the CDR3: TGCGCCAGCAGCCAAGAGGACCTCGGCCCTGAGCAGTTCTTC. This sequence encodes CASSQEDLGPEQFF.

This clone came up once. J is TRBJ2-7 and V is TRBV15; TRBD2 matches 10 bases. The CDR3 runs to 16 residues. Losses at the gene ends were 3 bases for V and 4 bases for J; bases not matched to a gene: 9. Germline CDR1 is LNHNV and CDR2 is YYDKDF (reference sequence). For the CDR3, the DNA is TGTGCCACCAGCAGTTCCGGGGTAGCGGGAGGATACGAGCAGTACTTC. This translates into CATSSSGVAGGYEQYF.

The V gene is TRBV28, the J gene TRBJ2-7, with D perhaps matching TRBD2 (6 bases). Germline CDR1 MDHEN, CDR2 SYDVKM. V dropped 6 bases and J dropped 7 bases, with 22 bases sitting between them. This CDR3 contains 15 residues. The CDR3 coding sequence is TGTGCCAGCAGCCATCGGGACTGGGGAGGTTGGGAGCAGTACTTC. It specifies CASSHRDWGGWEQYF.

This chain connects TRBV5-6 to TRBJ2-1; D is ambiguous. Trimming cost V 1 base and J 7 bases, with 12 bases left between them. CDR1 is SGHDT, CDR2 YYEEEE, per germline. The length of the CDR3 is 14 residues. Written as DNA, the CDR3 is TGTGCCAGCAGCTTGTTAGTTGCGGCAAATGAGCAGTTCTTC. This codes for CASSLLVAANEQFF.

V gene TRBV6-5 combines with J gene TRBJ2-7, with TRBD1 identical over 7 bases. V was pared by 1 base and J by 4 bases, with 4 bases of the junction left unmatched. There are 14 residues in the CDR3. The germline V gene has CDR1 MNHEY and CDR2 SVGAGI. The CDR3 DNA reads as TGTGCCAGCAGTTACTTAGGGACAGTTTACGAGCAGTACTTC. Residues: CASSYLGTVYEQYF.

This chain connects TRBV7-6 to TRBJ1-4, with a weak D call TRBD1 (5 bases). Trimming pared 4 bases from V and 5 bases from J, leaving 14 bases between. Germline V gene sequence: CDR1 SGHVS, CDR2 FNYEAQ. The CDR3 contains 15 residues. The CDR3 nucleotides read TGTGCCAGCAGCTCAGAAGACAGACTGAATGAAAAACTGTTTTTT. Its translation: CASSSEDRLNEKLFF.

V usage is TRBV5-4 and J usage is TRBJ1-2; D is perhaps TRBD1 (5 bases). V lost 6 bases, J lost 8 bases, and 23 bases lay in between. Germline lookup yields CDR1 SGHNT and CDR2 YYREEE (reference sequence). The CDR3 is made up of 15 amino acids. The DNA for the CDR3 is TGTGCCAGCACCTCAACGGTTTCTGGGGACGACGGCTACACCTTC. It is translated as CASTSTVSGDDGYTF. The entire variable domain, with the rest obtained from reference TRBV5-4 and TRBJ1-2, is as follows: ETGVTQSPTHLIKTRGQQVTLRCSSQSGHNTVSWYQQALGQGPQFIFQYYREEENGRGNFPPRFSGLQFPNYSSELNVNALELDDSALYLCASTSTVSGDDGYTFGSGTRLTVV.

The rearrangement uses TRBV29-1 and TRBJ2-6, with D tentatively TRBD1 (5 bases). V lost 0 bases to trimming and J lost 2 bases, with 14 bases between them. The CDR3 length is 17 residues. Germline CDR1 SQVTM, CDR2 ANQGSEA. CDR3 DNA: TGCAGCGTTGAAGAGCAGGGATATGGGCCTGGGGCCAACGTCCTGACTTTC. It encodes CSVEEQGYGPGANVLTF.

The chain has TRBV7-2 and TRBJ2-1; TRBD2 aligns across 9 bases. The CDR3 spans 16 residues. Trimming took 5 bases from V and 1 from J; bases not matched to a gene: 6. Germline V lookup: CDR1 SGHTA, CDR2 FQGNSA. The CDR3 sequence is CASSNRLAGSYNEQFF. The DNA for the CDR3 is TGTGCCAGCAGCAACCGTCTAGCGGGATCCTACAATGAGCAGTTCTTC.

The chain combines TRBV25-1 with TRBJ2-3, with D unclear. V was pared by 5 bases and J by 0 bases, with 12 bases between. Germline V gene data show CDR1 as MGHDK and CDR2 as SYGVNS. The CDR3 sequence is 15 residues long. Here the CDR3 reads CASSQTLTSTDTQYF. The CDR3 coding sequence is TGTGCCAGCAGTCAGACACTTACTAGCACAGATACGCAGTATTTT.

CDR3: CASSGQGAGFEQFF. The CDR3 nucleotides are TGTGCCAGCAGCGGACAGGGGGCAGGTTTTGAGCAGTTCTTC. V and J are TRBV9 and TRBJ2-1; TRBD1 matches 10 bases. The CDR3 has 14 residues. The germline CDR1 and CDR2 sequences are SGDLS and YYNGEE. The J segment lost 9 bases and the V segment lost 3 bases, leaving 6 bases of the junction unmatched. The variable domain in full, with the rest retrieved from reference TRBV9 and TRBJ2-1, is DSGVTQTPKHLITATGQRVTLRCSPRSGDLSVYWYQQSLDQGLQFLIQYYNGEERAKGNILERFSAQQFPDLHSELNLSSLELGDSALYFCASSGQGAGFEQFFGPGTRLTVL.